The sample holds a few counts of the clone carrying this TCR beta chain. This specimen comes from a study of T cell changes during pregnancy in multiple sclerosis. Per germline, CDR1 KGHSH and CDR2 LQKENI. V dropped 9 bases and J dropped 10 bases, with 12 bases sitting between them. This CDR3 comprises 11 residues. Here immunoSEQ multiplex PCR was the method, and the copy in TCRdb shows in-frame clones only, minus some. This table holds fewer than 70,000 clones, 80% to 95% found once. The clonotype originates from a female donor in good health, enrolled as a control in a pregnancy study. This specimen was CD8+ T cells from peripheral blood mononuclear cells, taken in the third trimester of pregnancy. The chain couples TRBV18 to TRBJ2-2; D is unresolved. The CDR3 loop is CASERSQELFF. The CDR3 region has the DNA TGTGCCAGTGAACGGTCCCAGGAGCTGTTTTTT.